This T cell receptor beta chain was recovered during a study of memory CD4+ T cells and cytomegalovirus serostatus. Study-wide context: Of the healthy Belgian adults, 9 were CMV seropositive and 20 to 30 seronegative. General study results and limits: CMV serostatus prediction reached median AUC about 0.95, or 0.9 with US-trained model. Suggested: most of the CMV-linked TCR signature lies in CD4+ memory cells. CD4+ memory repertoires contained about 40% of the roughly 160 reported CMV TCRbeta sequences.

Trimming stripped 3 bases from V and 2 bases from J, with 14 bases between. The CDR3 consists of 15 residues. Repertoires were generated with immunoSEQ multiplex PCR, while TCRdb's copy carries only in-frame clones and drops some. There are approximately 70,000 clones in the sample; about 80% occur only once, and 4% to 5% lies in the top ten. Details on this clone: Its specificity is not known.

The sort gate was single viable CD3+CD4+CD8-CD45RO+ cells for memory CD4+ T cells. This clonotype was obtained from an adult in good health and CMV-seropositive. Sequencing was carried out using memory CD4+ T cells from blood. This chain joins TRBV23-1 and TRBJ2-7, with D tentatively TRBD1 (5 bases). TRBV23-1 is annotated as an ORF whose role is uncertain. CDR3 region: CASSHPQGRAYEQYF. CDR3 coding DNA: TGCGCCAGCAGTCATCCGCAGGGAAGGGCCTACGAGCAGTACTTC.